The clone carrying this T cell receptor (beta chain) was detected a few times. This sample stems from a study of T-cell reconstitution after alpha-beta-depleted transplantation in children. V shed 3 bases and J 0 bases; nucleotides not matched to a gene: 10. Germline V gene lookup returns CDR1 MNHEY and CDR2 SMNVEV (reference sequence). There are 18 residues in the CDR3. This sample's TCRbeta library carried unique molecular identifier barcodes. TCRdb processed the PCR reads anew with MiXCR; each CDR3 protein has one entry. The sample carries 500,000 to 600,000 distinct CDR3 sequences, around 18% recorded once.

The V call is TRBV27, the J call TRBJ2-3, with 9 bases lining up with TRBD2. The receptor was derived from a human donor who donated a stem cell graft to a child with acute lymphoblastic leukemia. Sequencing was performed on PBMCs from the stem cell graft donor, taken from the stem cell graft. DNA of the CDR3: TGTGCCAGCAGTTTCGCCCCAAATCTAGCGGGAAGCACAGATACGCAGTATTTT. Translating it yields CASSFAPNLAGSTDTQYF.